This TCR beta chain is drawn from a study of T cell repertoires in cytomegalovirus infection. CDR3 length: 16 amino acids. Germline CDR1 reads SGHRS; CDR2 reads YFSETQ. The V segment lost 3 bases and the J segment 7 bases; nucleotides outside the gene matches: 14. A few counts support this clonotype. Using its own MiXCR run on the reads, TCRdb lists one record per CDR3 protein. This sample has roughly 630,000 distinct CDR3 sequences, with around 24% found just once. What was sequenced was CD8+ T cells from PBMCs. The TCR comes from a human donor in good health (CMV status not recorded). Some clones in this sample may be carry-over from other donors' samples. The V gene is TRBV5-1, the J gene TRBJ1-1; 8 bases agree with TRBD1. The CDR3 loop reads CASSSWTGQGFVEAFF. The CDR3 bases are TGCGCCAGCAGCTCCTGGACAGGGCAGGGTTTTGTTGAAGCTTTCTTT. The full variable domain, its missing parts supplied by reference TRBV5-1 and TRBJ1-1, is KAGVTQTPRYLIKTRGQQVTLSCSPISGHRSVSWYQQTPGQGLQFLFEYFSETQRNKGNFPGRFSGRQFSNSRSEMNVSTLELGDSALYLCASSSWTGQGFVEAFFGQGTRLTVV.